The 23 T cell receptor beta chains in this list originate from one sample, sequenced in a study of cytomegalovirus exposure and HLA in healthy donors. TCRdb's table, derived via immunoSEQ multiplex PCR, lists solely in-frame clones and lacks some. The sample records 200,000 to 250,000 clones, under 95% being singletons. The material sequenced was PBMCs. These receptors all stem from a woman under 30 in good health and CMV-seronegative.

This chain connects TRBV27 to TRBJ2-3; TRBD1 aligns across 12 bases. J was trimmed by 14 bases and V by 5 bases; bases with no gene match: 14. CDR1 is MNHEY, CDR2 SMNVEV, per germline (reference sequence). The CDR3 extends over 15 amino acids. The CDR3 loop reads CASSPLNLWDRGPYF. In DNA form, the CDR3 reads TGTGCCAGCAGTCCCCTAAATTTGTGGGACAGGGGGCCGTATTTT.

V usage is TRBV28 and J usage is TRBJ1-1, with unresolved D. CDR1 and CDR2 (germline): MDHEN, SYDVKM. Between the trimmed V and J ends, which lost 8 bases and 7 bases, there was a span of 8 bases. The CDR3 contains 10 residues. The CDR3 is CASSRHEAFF. The CDR3 DNA sequence: TGTGCCAGCTCAAGACATGAAGCTTTCTTT.

The chain combines TRBV6-1 with TRBJ2-1; TRBD2 is a possible D gene (5 bases). Trimming shortened V by 6 bases and J by 6 bases, and 9 bases separated the two germline ends. The CDR3 covers 12 residues. Germline CDR1 MNHNS, CDR2 SASEGT. The chain's CDR3 is CASRPGGNEQFF. CDR3 DNA sequence: TGTGCCAGCAGACCCGGAGGCAATGAGCAGTTCTTC.

The CDR3 coding sequence is TGTGCCAGCAGCTTGGGGGGGACAGGGTTCCCAAGTAACACCATATATTTT. This sequence encodes CASSLGGTGFPSNTIYF. The J gene is TRBJ1-3, the V gene TRBV5-4, with TRBD1 identical over 9 bases. The CDR3 length is 17 residues. V was clipped by 0 bases and J by 7 bases; unmatched bases: 11. Germline values: CDR1 SGHNT, CDR2 YYREEE (reference sequence).

J is TRBJ1-1 and V is TRBV29-1; D perhaps matches TRBD1 (6 bases). Trimming left V 7 bases short and J 6 bases short, with 12 bases between. The CDR3 is 11 residues long. The germline V gene encodes CDR1 SQVTM and CDR2 ANQGSEA. CDR3 protein: CSARTGPEAFF. DNA of the CDR3: TGCAGCGCGCGCACAGGGCCTGAAGCTTTCTTT.

This chain uses TRBV5-1 with TRBJ2-7, with TRBD1 matching over 7 bases. CDR1 is SGHRS, CDR2 YFSETQ, per germline. The CDR3 covers 14 residues. V gave up 6 bases and J gave up 3 bases; unmatched junction bases: 9. As DNA, the CDR3 is TGCGCCAGCAAACGGGACAGTGCTAACTACGAGCAGTACTTC. Translation gives CASKRDSANYEQYF.

This clone appeared once. The same CDR3 arises from other DNA sequences in this sample as well. As DNA, the CDR3 is TGTGCCAGCAGTGACCGGACAGGAATGAACACTGAAGCTTTCTTT. Translated: CASSDRTGMNTEAFF. The chain recombines TRBV6-1 with TRBJ1-1; 7 bases are a match to TRBD1. V lost 3 bases to trimming and J lost 0 bases; unmatched junction nucleotides: 4. This CDR3 comprises 15 residues. CDR1 is MNHNS and CDR2 is SASEGT in the germline V gene.

The DNA for the CDR3 is TGTGCCAGCACTTCTCGGGGCACAGATACGCAGTATTTT. It encodes CASTSRGTDTQYF. The V and J genes are TRBV25-1 and TRBJ2-3; D remains unclear. This CDR3 spans 13 amino acids. CDR1 and CDR2 from the germline V gene are MGHDK and SYGVNS. With 7 bases removed from V and 1 base from J, the gap between germline ends came to 9 bases.

This clone was counted only a few times. Written as DNA, the CDR3 is TGTGCCAGCAGGCCGGGACAGGGCAGGGAGGAGCAGTACTTC. Translated, it gives CASRPGQGREEQYF. V is TRBV28 and J is TRBJ2-7, with 9 positions matching TRBD1. The CDR3 totals 14 residues. From germline, CDR1 is MDHEN and CDR2 SYDVKM. V was pared by 6 bases and J by 7 bases, with 10 bases of the junction left unmatched.

The rearrangement links TRBV2 to TRBJ2-1; 11 nucleotides agree with TRBD2. V gave up 6 bases and J gave up 8 bases; unmatched junction bases: 9. The germline gives CDR1 SNHLY, CDR2 FYNNEI. The CDR3 runs 15 residues. This chain's CDR3 is CASRTLAGGIDEQFF. The CDR3 region has the DNA TGTGCCAGCAGAACCTTAGCGGGAGGGATCGATGAGCAGTTCTTC.

The chain joins TRBV27 to TRBJ1-2; D is unclear. This CDR3 has 15 residues. Trimming removed 5 bases from V and 4 bases from J, with 17 bases in between. CDR1 and CDR2 (germline): MNHEY, SMNVEV (reference sequence). The DNA for the CDR3 is TGTGCCAGCAGTACTACCGGCCCGGTGGGCTATGGCTACACCTTC. It encodes CASSTTGPVGYGYTF.

The chain links TRBV7-3 to TRBJ2-2; weak D call: TRBD2 (6 bases). The CDR3 length is 14 residues. Germline V gene lookup returns CDR1 SGHTA and CDR2 FQGTGA. V was shortened by 5 bases and J by 6 bases, with 13 bases between the two germline ends. CDR3 sequence (DNA): TGTGCCAGCAGCCCGAACGGACTATCCGGGGAGCTGTTTTTT. Its protein is CASSPNGLSGELFF.

This clone occurred once. This chain connects TRBV19 to TRBJ2-7, with D possibly matching TRBD1 (6 bases). Germline lookup yields CDR1 LNHDA and CDR2 SQIVND (reference sequence). This CDR3 region has 13 residues. Deletions cut 6 bases from V and 6 bases from J, with 15 bases between. This chain's CDR3 is CASRNRQDAEQYF. The DNA for the CDR3 is TGTGCCAGTAGAAATAGACAGGATGCCGAGCAGTACTTC.

The chain uses TRBV19 and TRBJ2-1, with TRBD2 matching 8 bases. This CDR3 is built from 15 residues. Losses at the gene ends were 5 bases for V and 1 base for J; bases not matched to a gene: 4. Germline V gene data show CDR1 as LNHDA and CDR2 as SQIVND (reference sequence). CDR3 in amino acids: CASSPREGSYNEQFF. CDR3 coding DNA: TGTGCCAGTAGTCCCCGGGAGGGGTCCTACAATGAGCAGTTCTTC.

The chain employs TRBV29-1 and TRBJ1-1, with TRBD1 matching 7 bases. Germline CDR1 reads SQVTM; CDR2 reads ANQGSEA. The junction had 8 bases not matched to a gene; V was cut back by 6 bases and J by 1 base. CDR3 length: 14 amino acids. Here the CDR3 DNA reads TGCAGCGTCCTATTACAGGGGAAGAACACTGAAGCTTTCTTT. It codes for CSVLLQGKNTEAFF.

This rearrangement joins TRBV6-5 to TRBJ2-3; D ambiguous. This CDR3 contains 12 residues. V was cut by 0 bases and J by 5 bases, with 3 bases left in between. The germline V gene encodes CDR1 MNHEY and CDR2 SVGAGI. This chain's CDR3 is CASSYSRDTQYF. CDR3 bases: TGTGCCAGCAGTTACTCGAGAGATACGCAGTATTTT.

V and J are TRBV5-1 and TRBJ1-1; D is possibly TRBD1 (6 bases). CDR3 length equals 14 residues. V lost 4 bases and J 6 bases, leaving 16 bases between the germline ends. Germline loops: CDR1 SGHRS, CDR2 YFSETQ. CDR3 loop: CASSPGGGQAEAFF. The CDR3 nucleotides read TGCGCCAGCAGCCCGGGCGGGGGGCAGGCTGAAGCTTTCTTT.

The gene calls are TRBV5-1 and TRBJ1-6; TRBD1 aligns across 8 bases. Trimming removed 2 bases from V and 6 bases from J; junction bases left unmatched: 7. Germline CDR1 is SGHRS and CDR2 is YFSETQ. The CDR3 covers 16 residues. The CDR3 sequence: CASSLSPGQVNSPLHF. For the CDR3, the DNA is TGCGCCAGCAGCTTAAGTCCGGGACAGGTTAATTCACCCCTCCACTTT.

The chain combines TRBV14 with TRBJ1-2; 7 positions agree with TRBD1. The CDR3 is 18 amino acids. Germline V gene lookup returns CDR1 SGHDN and CDR2 FVKESK. V trimming: 1 base; J trimming: 5 bases; junction bases outside the gene matches: 16. CDR3 sequence: CASSQGGTLETGIYGYTF. The CDR3 DNA sequence: TGTGCCAGCAGCCAAGGGGGGACCCTGGAGACAGGGATATATGGCTACACCTTC.

J is TRBJ1-3 and V is TRBV6-5; D unclear. The CDR3 consists of 13 residues. Between the trimmed V and J ends, which lost 4 bases and 0 bases, there was a span of 4 bases. Germline-derived CDR1 and CDR2 are MNHEY and SVGAGI. CDR3 loop: CASSSHSGNTIYF. The CDR3 DNA is TGTGCCAGCAGTTCCCACTCTGGAAACACCATATATTTT.

The CDR3 bases are TGTGCCAGCAGGGGACAGCTTTCGAACACTGAAGCTTTCTTT. It specifies CASRGQLSNTEAFF. The rearrangement uses TRBV25-1 and TRBJ1-1; 7 bases match TRBD1. The germline V gene has CDR1 MGHDK and CDR2 SYGVNS. V lost 6 bases and J lost 1; bases outside the gene matches: 5. The CDR3 length is 14 residues.

V gene TRBV15 combines with J gene TRBJ2-5, with TRBD2 matching over 8 bases. Germline CDR1 LNHNV, CDR2 YYDKDF (reference sequence). This CDR3 contains 14 residues. Trimming removed 2 bases from V and 5 bases from J; junction bases left unmatched: 4. CDR3 DNA sequence: TGTGCCACCAGCAGACGGACTAGCATTGAGACCCAGTACTTC. Translation: CATSRRTSIETQYF.

CDR3 in DNA: TGTGCCAGCAACCTAGGAGGGGCAGGGGGGAACACTGAAGCTTTCTTT. Its translation: CASNLGGAGGNTEAFF. The chain links TRBV28 to TRBJ1-1; 7 bases are shared with TRBD1. The CDR3 loop spans 16 amino acids. In germline, CDR1 is MDHEN, CDR2 SYDVKM. After removal of 7 bases from V and 1 base from J, the junction contained 12 bases not matched to a gene.